These T cell receptor beta chains were read from a single sample in a study of cytomegalovirus exposure and HLA in healthy donors. Here immunoSEQ multiplex PCR was the method, and the copy in TCRdb shows in-frame clones only, minus some. The data show 150,000 to 200,000 clones, just over 75% seen once. The sequenced material came from PBMCs. The receptor source for this set is a man aged 30-40 years in good health and CMV-seronegative. The CDR3 runs from the conserved cysteine through the conserved F or W. D genes are given only for firm matches. Part of the rows lack a size; the others show once, few, many or a class for expanded clones.

J gene	clone size	V gene	D gene	CDR3 protein	CDR3 DNA
TRBJ2-1	few	TRBV11-1	NA	CASSLGPTGYDEQFF	TGTGCCAGCAGCTTAGGCCCTACAGGGTACGATGAGCAGTTCTTC
TRBJ1-1	NA	TRBV7-3	NA	CASSSTGQRNTEAFF	TGTGCCAGCAGCTCAACGGGGCAAAGGAACACTGAAGCTTTCTTT
TRBJ1-1	NA	TRBV5-1	TRBD1	CASSFQGGGLNTEAFF	TGCGCCAGCAGCTTCCAAGGGGGCGGATTGAACACTGAAGCTTTCTTT
TRBJ1-6	NA	TRBV11-2	TRBD1	CASSFRQGDSPLHF	TGTGCCAGCAGCTTCAGACAGGGGGATTCACCCCTCCACTTT
TRBJ1-1	NA	TRBV27	NA	CASSLNGATVTNNEAFF	TGTGCCAGCAGTTTAAATGGGGCCACAGTTACTAACAATGAAGCTTTCTTT
TRBJ2-1	NA	TRBV5-1	TRBD1	CASSLVGQGLNEQFF	TGCGCCAGCAGCTTGGTGGGACAGGGGTTGAATGAGCAGTTCTTC
TRBJ2-7	NA	TRBV10-1	NA	CASSPSGAWYEQYF	TGCGCCAGCAGCCCGAGTGGAGCCTGGTACGAGCAGTACTTC
TRBJ1-2	NA	TRBV6-5	TRBD1	CASKSPGRGAGGYTF	TGTGCCAGCAAGTCTCCAGGCAGGGGGGCGGGTGGCTACACCTTC
TRBJ1-4	NA	TRBV7-9	NA	CASSLDSFNEKLFF	TGTGCCAGCAGCTTGGACAGCTTTAATGAAAAACTGTTTTTT
TRBJ2-1	NA	TRBV2	TRBD2	CASIGPGGSSYNEQFF	TGTGCCAGCATAGGTCCCGGCGGGAGCTCCTACAATGAGCAGTTCTTC
TRBJ2-7	NA	TRBV19	TRBD1	CASSSDRGYEQYF	TGTGCCAGTAGTAGCGACAGGGGATACGAGCAGTACTTC
TRBJ2-7	NA	TRBV11-2	TRBD2	CASSYGTSGRVYEQYF	TGTGCCAGCAGTTACGGGACTAGCGGGAGGGTCTACGAGCAGTACTTC
TRBJ2-7	NA	TRBV18	TRBD1	CASSPGLQGANEQYF	TGTGCCAGCTCACCAGGTTTACAGGGGGCGAACGAGCAGTACTTC
TRBJ2-6	NA	TRBV19	NA	CASKIDASGANVLTF	TGTGCCAGTAAAATAGACGCGTCTGGGGCCAACGTCCTGACTTTC
TRBJ2-7	NA	TRBV28	NA	CASSLSRAYEQYF	TGTGCCAGCAGTTTATCGAGGGCCTACGAGCAGTACTTC
TRBJ2-3	NA	TRBV7-3	TRBD2	CASSPTSGPTDTQYF	TGTGCCAGCAGCCCGACTAGCGGACCCACAGATACGCAGTATTTT
TRBJ2-1	NA	TRBV28	TRBD2	CASSLGGRLDHEQFF	TGTGCCAGCAGTTTAGGCGGGAGATTGGATCATGAGCAGTTCTTC
TRBJ2-7	few	TRBV28	NA	CASGLIYEQYF	TGTGCCAGCGGACTTATCTACGAGCAGTACTTC
TRBJ2-2	NA	TRBV23-1	NA	CASRPEGEVSGELFF	TGCGCCAGCAGACCCGAGGGGGAAGTGAGCGGGGAGCTGTTTTTT
TRBJ2-5	NA	TRBV4-1	TRBD2	CASSQSAGGGETQYF	TGCGCCAGCAGCCAGTCTGCGGGAGGTGGGGAGACCCAGTACTTC
TRBJ1-1	NA	TRBV7-9	TRBD1	CASSSVGQGRGAFF	TGTGCCAGCAGCTCCGTAGGACAGGGAAGGGGAGCTTTCTTT
TRBJ2-1	once	TRBV11-2	NA	CASSSQFEQFF	TGTGCCAGCAGCTCACAGTTTGAGCAGTTCTTC
TRBJ2-7	NA	TRBV5-1	TRBD1	CASSLGTGTYEQYF	TGCGCCAGCAGCTTAGGGACAGGGACCTACGAGCAGTACTTC
TRBJ2-7	NA	TRBV28	NA	CASSLRPYYEQYF	TGTGCCAGCAGTTTACGTCCTTACTACGAGCAGTACTTC
TRBJ2-7	NA	TRBV15	TRBD2	CATSRSGVSGNRVEQYF	TGTGCCACCAGCAGATCTGGGGTTAGCGGGAACAGGGTCGAGCAGTACTTC
TRBJ1-1	NA	TRBV4-1	NA	CASSPRGFRTLNTEAFF	TGCGCCAGCAGCCCTCGCGGATTTCGCACTTTGAACACTGAAGCTTTCTTT
TRBJ2-3	NA	TRBV5-4	NA	CASRPGIEDTQYF	TGTGCCAGCAGGCCGGGGATTGAGGATACGCAGTATTTT
TRBJ2-2	NA	TRBV28	TRBD2	CASSLGLAGAANTGELFF	TGTGCCAGCAGTTTAGGTCTAGCGGGAGCCGCGAACACCGGGGAGCTGTTTTTT
TRBJ1-4	few	TRBV28	NA	CASSLLQGGGTNEKLFF	TGTGCCAGCAGTTTATTACAGGGAGGGGGGACTAATGAAAAACTGTTTTTT
TRBJ1-2	NA	TRBV10-1	TRBD1	CASSDGTGNYGYTF	TGCGCCAGCAGTGACGGGACAGGGAACTATGGCTACACCTTC
TRBJ1-6	NA	TRBV30	NA	CAWREGWPYNSPLHF	TGTGCCTGGAGGGAGGGCTGGCCCTATAATTCACCCCTCCACTTT
TRBJ2-7	NA	TRBV6-6	NA	CASSLGGYEQYF	TGTGCCAGCAGTCTTGGGGGGTACGAGCAGTACTTC
TRBJ2-1	NA	TRBV5-6	NA	CASSPYRRESYNEQFF	TGTGCCAGCAGCCCCTATCGGAGAGAATCCTACAATGAGCAGTTCTTC
TRBJ1-5	once	TRBV7-2	TRBD1	CASIPGGTVNQPQHF	TGTGCCAGCATCCCTGGTGGGACAGTCAATCAGCCCCAGCATTTT
TRBJ2-1	NA	TRBV7-9	TRBD2	CASSPRGASGYNEQFF	TGTGCCAGCAGCCCGAGAGGGGCTAGCGGCTACAATGAGCAGTTCTTC
TRBJ1-5	NA	TRBV28	NA	CASKTGGQSRNQPQHF	TGTGCCAGCAAAACAGGAGGACAGAGCCGCAATCAGCCCCAGCATTTT